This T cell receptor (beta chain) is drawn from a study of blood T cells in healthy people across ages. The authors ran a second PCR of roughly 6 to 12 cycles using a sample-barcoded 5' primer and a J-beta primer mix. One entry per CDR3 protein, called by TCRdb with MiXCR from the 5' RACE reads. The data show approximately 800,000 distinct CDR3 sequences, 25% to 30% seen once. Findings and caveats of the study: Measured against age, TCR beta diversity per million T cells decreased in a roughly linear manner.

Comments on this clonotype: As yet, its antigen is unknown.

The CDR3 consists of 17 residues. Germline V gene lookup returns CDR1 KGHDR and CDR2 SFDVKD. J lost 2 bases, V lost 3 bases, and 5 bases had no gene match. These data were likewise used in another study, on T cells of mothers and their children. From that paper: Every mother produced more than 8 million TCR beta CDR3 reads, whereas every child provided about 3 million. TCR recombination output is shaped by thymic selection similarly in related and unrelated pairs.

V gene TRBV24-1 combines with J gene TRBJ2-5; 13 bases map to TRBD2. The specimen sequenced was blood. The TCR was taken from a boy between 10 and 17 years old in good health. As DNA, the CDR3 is TGTGCCACCAGTGATCCCGGACTAGCGGGGGAGCAAGAGACCCAGTACTTC. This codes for CATSDPGLAGEQETQYF.